This T cell receptor (beta chain) was captured by sequencing in a study of blood T cell repertoires in COVID-19. The overall study: Sample material is recorded as cDNA or gDNA derived from T cells, B-cell-depleted T cells, or PBMCs.

Authors' analysis steps: Amplifying reference gene primers gave estimates of nucleated cell counts. Sequencing used immunoSEQ multiplex PCR; TCRdb keeps in-frame clones, though not all of them. That table supplies the V and J calls and clone size; D and trimming were determined from the DNA. The sample yields 200,000 to 250,000 clones, roughly 82% seen once. J lost 5 bases, V lost 5 bases, and 7 bases had no gene match. CDR3 length equals 16 residues. The germline CDR1 and CDR2 sequences are LGHNA and YNFKEQ. Material: peripheral blood. The gene calls are TRBV4-2 and TRBJ2-5; TRBD2 matches 14 bases. This TCR derives from a human donor in a cohort sampled during active COVID-19. The CDR3 is CASSSRLAGGSETQYF. The CDR3, as DNA: TGTGCCAGCAGCTCCCGACTAGCGGGAGGGAGTGAGACCCAGTACTTC.